The 3 T cell receptor beta chains in this list originate from one sample, sequenced in a study of cytomegalovirus exposure and HLA in healthy donors. PCR was performed using 60 Vbeta and 13 Jbeta primers. Measured with immunoSEQ multiplex PCR; TCRdb has only the in-frame clones, and not every one. The sample lists 150,000 to 200,000 clones, about 62% occurring once. Sequencing was done on a sample of PBMCs. The receptors come from a man aged 40-50 years in good health and CMV-seronegative.

CDR3 in DNA: TGTGCCAGCAGCTTAGGCCTACAGGGGGCCTACGAGCAGTACTTC. Its protein is CASSLGLQGAYEQYF. The V and J genes are TRBV11-1 and TRBJ2-7; 8 bases match TRBD1. The J segment lost 2 bases and the V segment lost 1 base, leaving 4 bases of the junction unmatched. Germline V lookup: CDR1 SGHAT, CDR2 FQDESV (reference sequence). This CDR3 comprises 15 residues.

The rearrangement joins TRBV7-9 to TRBJ2-5; 12 nucleotides align to TRBD1. The J call may be mistaken, given a closer DNA end match to TRBJ2-7. There are 15 residues in the CDR3. The germline CDR1 and CDR2 sequences are SEHNR and FQNEAQ (reference sequence). The CDR3 sequence is CASSWAGQGAHEQYF. DNA for the CDR3: TGTGCCAGCAGCTGGGCGGGACAGGGGGCCCACGAGCAGTACTTC.

V gene TRBV6-5 combines with J gene TRBJ2-4; TRBD2 might be the D (5 bases). The germline V gene encodes CDR1 MNHEY and CDR2 SVGAGI. Trimming removed 0 bases at V and 2 bases at J, with 11 bases between. The CDR3 loop spans 16 amino acids. DNA of the CDR3: TGTGCCAGCAGTTACTCGAGGGTCGGGACCAAAAACATTCAGTACTTC. Amino acid sequence: CASSYSRVGTKNIQYF.